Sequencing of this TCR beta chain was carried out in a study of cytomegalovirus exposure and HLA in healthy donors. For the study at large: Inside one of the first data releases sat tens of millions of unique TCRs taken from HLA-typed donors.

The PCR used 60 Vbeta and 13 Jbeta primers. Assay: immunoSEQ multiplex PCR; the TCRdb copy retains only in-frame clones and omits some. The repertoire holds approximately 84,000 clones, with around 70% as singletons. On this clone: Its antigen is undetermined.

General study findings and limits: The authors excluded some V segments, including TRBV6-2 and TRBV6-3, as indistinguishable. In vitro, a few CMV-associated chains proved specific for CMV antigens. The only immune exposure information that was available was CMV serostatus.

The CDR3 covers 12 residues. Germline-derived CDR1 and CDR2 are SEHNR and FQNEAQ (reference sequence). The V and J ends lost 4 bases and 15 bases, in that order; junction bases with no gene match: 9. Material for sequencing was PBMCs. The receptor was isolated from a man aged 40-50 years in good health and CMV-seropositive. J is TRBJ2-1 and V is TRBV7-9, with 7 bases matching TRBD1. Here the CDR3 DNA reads TGTGCCAGCAGCTACCGACAGGGTCTGGCGTTCTTC. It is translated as CASSYRQGLAFF.